This T cell receptor beta chain stems from a study of T cells in Graves' hyperthyroidism and ophthalmopathy. A note on this clonotype: Its specificity is unknown. A much larger clone differs from this one at a single base, so this may be a read error.

Criteria for exclusion of patients were uncontrolled infection, other autoimmune disease, pregnancy or lactation. The study, taken as a whole, reports: Most thyroid clonotypes with frequency above 0.001 were detected in blood. Ophthalmopathy and stable hyperthyroidism were separated by a 13 V-J model. The model foresaw ophthalmopathy a median around 6 months prior to onset.

CDR3 size: 18 residues. Per germline, CDR1 MNHNS and CDR2 SASEGT. RNA transcripts provided the source from which TCR beta CDR3 regions were amplified. First-round RT-PCR targeting the TCR CDR3 was performed with the HTBI primer set. Via MiXCR, TCRdb re-called the multiplex PCR reads, giving one row per CDR3 protein. This sample has roughly 180,000 distinct CDR3 sequences, with 9.4% found just once. Sequencing input: blood. The chain has TRBV6-1 and TRBJ2-3, with TRBD2 identical over 8 bases. This sequence originates from a woman younger than 35 with Graves' hyperthyroidism that later progressed to Graves' ophthalmopathy. The CDR3 region is CASHPKGESGGWRDPQYF. The CDR3 DNA reads TGTGCCAGCCACCCTAAGGGCGAAAGCGGGGGATGGAGAGATCCGCAGTATTTT.